This TCR beta chain was recovered during a study of cytomegalovirus exposure and HLA in healthy donors. Turning to the study itself: Researchers previously reported finding 100 million or so unique TCR beta sequences from 150 million to 200 million T cells. An early release of data contained around 80 million unique TCRs, which came from HLA-typed donors.

PCR employed 60 Vbeta and 13 Jbeta primers. The table came from immunoSEQ multiplex PCR; TCRdb's copy has only in-frame clones and leaves some out. The table shows about 98,000 clones, with about 80% occurring only once. In germline, CDR1 is SGHVS, CDR2 FQNEAQ. V lost 5 bases to trimming and J lost 6 bases; unmatched junction nucleotides: 13. This CDR3 region has 16 residues. The clonotype comes from a man between 18 and 35 years old in good health and CMV-seropositive. The V and J genes are TRBV7-8 and TRBJ2-1; 7 bases fit TRBD2. Sequences were obtained from PBMCs. CDR3 loop: CASSPLRGERGNEQFF. The DNA of the CDR3 is TGTGCCAGCAGCCCCCTCCGGGGGGAGAGGGGCAATGAGCAGTTCTTC.